These 11 T cell receptor beta chains came from one sample sequenced in a study of cytomegalovirus exposure and HLA in healthy donors. The study ran its PCR with 60 Vbeta and 13 Jbeta primers. Some clones are missing from TCRdb's copy, which holds only in-frame ones; the method was immunoSEQ multiplex PCR. The data hold roughly 150,000 clones, with 80% to 85% observed a single time. The sequencing sample was made of PBMCs. These receptors all stem from a male donor in good health and CMV-seronegative.

The chain recombines TRBV18 with TRBJ2-7, with D unclear. The V end was cut by 3 bases, the J end by 10 bases, with 16 bases between. The CDR3 sequence is 13 residues long. CDR1 and CDR2 (germline): KGHSH, LQKENI. The CDR3 DNA reads as TGTGCCAGCTCACCTGCACAGATTCTCTTCCAGTACTTC. It yields the protein CASSPAQILFQYF.

This chain uses TRBV4-2 with TRBJ1-2, with D unresolved. This CDR3 is 14 amino acids long. Looked up from germline, CDR1 is LGHNA and CDR2 is YNFKEQ. V lost 0 bases and J lost 3, with 8 bases in between. The CDR3 DNA reads as TGTGCCAGCAGCCAAGATGTCCGGGACTATGGCTACACCTTC. It specifies CASSQDVRDYGYTF.

The chain is built from TRBV7-9 and TRBJ2-7, with TRBD2 matching 14 bases. CDR1 SEHNR and CDR2 FQNEAQ come from the germline V gene (reference sequence). The junction had 7 bases not matched to a gene; V was cut back by 5 bases and J by 4 bases. The CDR3 loop spans 16 amino acids. DNA for the CDR3: TGTGCCAGCAGCCCAATGACTAGCGGGGGGGAATACGAGCAGTACTTC. Its translation: CASSPMTSGGEYEQYF.

The chain joins TRBV5-1 to TRBJ2-1, with TRBD2 matching over 9 bases. V lost 4 bases, J lost 2 bases, and 7 bases stayed unmatched. This CDR3 contains 16 residues. The germline CDR1 and CDR2 sequences are SGHRS and YFSETQ. CDR3 sequence reads: CASSPRRGGAYNEQFF. CDR3 DNA sequence: TGCGCCAGCAGCCCGCGGCGGGGGGGCGCCTACAATGAGCAGTTCTTC.

The genes are TRBV30 and TRBJ2-1; possibly TRBD2 for D (5 bases). Between the trimmed V and J ends, which lost 3 bases and 7 bases, there was a span of 13 bases. The CDR3 is made up of 13 amino acids. Looked up from germline, CDR1 is GTSNPN and CDR2 is SVGIG (reference sequence). CDR3 amino acids: CAWSPGFRNEQFF. In DNA form, the CDR3 reads TGTGCCTGGAGCCCGGGGTTTAGGAATGAGCAGTTCTTC.

This chain uses TRBV10-3 with TRBJ2-7; D is undetermined. The germline V and J ends were trimmed by 2 bases and 0 bases, with 8 bases remaining between them. This CDR3 spans 14 amino acids. Germline-derived CDR1 and CDR2 are ENHRY and SYGVKD. The chain's CDR3 is CAISERGNSYEQYF. CDR3 bases: TGTGCCATCAGTGAGAGAGGCAACTCCTACGAGCAGTACTTC.

The CDR3 DNA reads TGTGCCAGCAGCCTCCACGGGGGTCTTGGAGAGACCCAGTACTTC. Its translation: CASSLHGGLGETQYF. The chain has TRBV7-9 and TRBJ2-5; D may be TRBD2 (6 bases). Germline CDR1 is SEHNR and CDR2 is FQNEAQ (reference sequence). This CDR3 is built from 15 residues. Trimming took off 5 bases at V and 4 bases at J, with 17 bases between the two ends.

This rearrangement joins TRBV18 to TRBJ1-1; D is undetermined. V shed 4 bases and J shed 1 base, with 10 bases lying between them. CDR1 and CDR2 (germline): KGHSH, LQKENI. The CDR3 sequence is 14 residues long. The CDR3, as DNA: TGTGCCAGCTCACATACTGACAAGAACACTGAAGCTTTCTTT. Translation gives CASSHTDKNTEAFF.

This chain links TRBV19 with TRBJ2-3, with TRBD2 as a possible D gene (5 bases). In germline, CDR1 is LNHDA, CDR2 SQIVND (reference sequence). V lost 4 bases and J lost 2, with 10 bases in between. The CDR3 is 14 residues long. The CDR3 coding sequence is TGTGCCAGTAGTACCACGGGGAACACAGATACGCAGTATTTT. It yields the protein CASSTTGNTDTQYF.

This clone was observed a handful of times. The chain carries TRBV5-1 and TRBJ2-7; 7 bases are a match to TRBD1. The CDR3 contains 15 residues. CDR1 is SGHRS and CDR2 is YFSETQ in the germline V gene. V lost 1 base, J lost 4 bases, and 8 bases stayed unmatched. CDR3 DNA: TGCGCCAGCAGCTTGAATGCAGGGGGAAAATACGAGCAGTACTTC. Translation: CASSLNAGGKYEQYF.

V is TRBV27 and J is TRBJ1-6; TRBD1 matches 8 bases. Germline V CDR1 and CDR2: MNHEY, SMNVEV (reference sequence). V lost 4 bases and J lost 10; bases outside the gene matches: 3. The CDR3 consists of 13 residues. Here the CDR3 reads CASSSYRGSPLHF. The CDR3 DNA sequence: TGTGCCAGCAGTTCTTACAGGGGGTCACCCCTCCACTTT.